The 13 T cell receptor beta chains below all came from one sample that was sequenced in a study of molecular identifiers for immune sequencing clone quantification. MiXCR, run by TCRdb on the PCR reads, gives a single entry per CDR3 protein. The sample shows some 320,000 distinct CDR3 sequences, over 20% of them seen only once. The sequencing input was naive CD8+ T cells from blood, with Jurkat cell RNA spiked in. Subset given: FACS-sorted CD8+CD4-CCR7+CD45RA+ naive T cells. The receptors here all came from a human donor in good health. Some libraries in this study had Jurkat cell RNA spiked in.

This clonotype was recorded many times. The chain employs TRBV5-1 and TRBJ2-7; 9 bases align to TRBD2. With V trimmed by 1 base and J by 5 bases, 4 bases remained unmatched. This CDR3 region has 14 residues. Germline V lookup: CDR1 SGHRS, CDR2 YFSETQ. The CDR3 sequence: CASSLLPSGNEQYF. The CDR3 region has the DNA TGCGCCAGCAGCTTGTTGCCTAGCGGGAACGAGCAGTACTTC.

This clonotype was seen at least ten times. The rearrangement uses TRBV4-3 and TRBJ2-7; the match to TRBD2 covers 13 bases. V shed 1 base and J 3 bases; nucleotides not matched to a gene: 0. The CDR3 sequence is 15 residues long. The germline V gene encodes CDR1 LGHNA and CDR2 YSLEER. As DNA, the CDR3 is TGCGCCAGCAGCCAAGGACTAGCGGGGGGCTACGAGCAGTACTTC. Translation gives CASSQGLAGGYEQYF.

In its sample, this clonotype was seen many times. The V call is TRBV27, the J call TRBJ1-3, with 10 positions matching TRBD1. The CDR3 loop spans 15 amino acids. Germline V lookup: CDR1 MNHEY, CDR2 SMNVEV (reference sequence). The V gene end was trimmed by 6 bases and the J gene end by 4 bases; junction bases not matched to a gene: 6. As DNA, the CDR3 is TGTGCCAGCAGACAGACAGGGGGCGCCGGAAACACCATATATTTT. Translation gives CASRQTGGAGNTIYF.

This clonotype was counted only a few times. This chain connects TRBV11-2 to TRBJ2-1; the match to TRBD2 covers 7 bases. V lost 4 bases to trimming and J lost 3 bases; unmatched junction nucleotides: 12. From germline, CDR1 is SGHAT and CDR2 FQNNGV. This CDR3 is built from 17 residues. The DNA of the CDR3 is TGTGCCAGCAGCTCTACCGAGGGCGGGAGCGGCTACAATGAGCAGTTCTTC. Translated: CASSSTEGGSGYNEQFF.

About this clonotype itself: Possible read error: a much larger clone is one base away. The CDR3 sequence: CASSQTQGANEKLFF. The DNA for the CDR3 is TGCGCCAGCAGCCAAACCCAGGGGGCGAATGAAAAACTGTTTTTT. V gene TRBV4-3 combines with J gene TRBJ1-4; TRBD1 matches 8 bases. Germline values: CDR1 LGHNA, CDR2 YSLEER. CDR3 length: 15 amino acids. V was pared by 2 bases and J by 5 bases, with 4 bases of the junction left unmatched.

The sample holds many counts of this clonotype. The V call is TRBV7-9, the J call TRBJ2-1; possible D gene TRBD1, 5 bases. Germline CDR1 is SEHNR and CDR2 is FQNEAQ (reference sequence). This CDR3 has 19 residues. Trimming shortened V by 1 base and J by 16 bases, and 35 bases separated the two germline ends. CDR3 sequence reads: CASSLGVLGRTTMSPLVFF. CDR3 DNA: TGTGCCAGCAGCTTAGGGGTCCTGGGGCGAACTACAATGAGTCCTCTTGTATTCTTC.

The V gene is TRBV29-1, the J gene TRBJ2-3; TRBD1 is a possible D gene (6 bases). The CDR3 contains 14 residues. Germline-derived CDR1 and CDR2 are SQVTM and ANQGSEA. Trimming stripped 3 bases from V and 3 bases from J, with 13 bases between. The CDR3 spells CSVELGRGTDTQYF. For the CDR3, the DNA is TGCAGCGTTGAGCTGGGAAGGGGGACAGATACGCAGTATTTT.

This clonotype was observed at least ten times. The V and J genes are TRBV25-1 and TRBJ2-7; D gene uncertain. In germline, CDR1 is MGHDK, CDR2 SYGVNS. CDR3 length: 14 amino acids. The V gene lost 3 bases and the J gene lost 0 bases, with 9 bases spanning the gap. The DNA for the CDR3 is TGTGCCAGCAGTGACTATAGGAGCTCCTACGAGCAGTACTTC. This codes for CASSDYRSSYEQYF.

This clonotype appeared a few times. The genes are TRBV4-1 and TRBJ2-4; the D is unclear. This CDR3 has 16 amino acids. Trimming took off 2 bases at V and 0 bases at J, with 11 bases between the two ends. CDR1 is MGHRA and CDR2 is YSYEKL in the germline V gene. Here the CDR3 reads CASSQPGVRAKNIQYF. The DNA of the CDR3 is TGCGCCAGCAGCCAACCTGGGGTTAGAGCCAAAAACATTCAGTACTTC.

In this sample, this clonotype turned up many times. The V and J genes are TRBV7-9 and TRBJ2-5; 11 bases agree with TRBD2. After removal of 4 bases from V and 5 bases from J, the junction contained 6 bases not matched to a gene. Germline V lookup: CDR1 SEHNR, CDR2 FQNEAQ (reference sequence). This CDR3 comprises 15 residues. CDR3: CASSSLAGAAETQYF. Written as DNA, the CDR3 is TGTGCCAGCAGCTCACTAGCGGGGGCGGCCGAGACCCAGTACTTC.

The count of this clonotype is one. The germline gene is not matched at one end of the junction; a read error may be the cause. The CDR3 region is CASSPQTSGQETLYF. The CDR3 coding sequence is TGCGCCAGCAGTCCGCAGACTAGCGGCCAAGAGACCCTGTACTTC. The rearrangement uses TRBV28 and TRBJ2-5, with 9 bases that match TRBD2. Germline loops: CDR1 MDHEN, CDR2 SYDVKM. The CDR3 has 15 residues.

In the case of this clonotype: Possible read error: a much larger clone is one base away. The chain couples TRBV7-9 to TRBJ2-7; D uncertain. CDR1 and CDR2 from the germline V gene are SEHNR and FQNEAQ (reference sequence). The CDR3 runs 14 residues. CDR3 amino acids: CDSRFENYDYEQYF. As DNA, the CDR3 is TGTGACAGCAGGTTCGAGAACTATGACTACGAGCAGTACTTC.

For this clonotype: Being one base from a much bigger clone, this may be a read error. The chain carries TRBV21-1 and TRBJ1-2; the table's D call of TRBD1 was not tested on the DNA. TRBV21-1 is termed a pseudogene. The CDR3 sequence is 15 residues long. The CDR3 sequence is CASSNGAGSHHGYTF. CDR3 nucleotides: TGTGCCAGCAGCAACGGGGCAGGGAGTCACCATGGCTACACCTTC.